The entry that follows covers one TCR beta chain sequence. The antigen remains undetermined. The data belong to a study of cytomegalovirus exposure and HLA in healthy donors. At the level of the study: Falling in the Caucasian-associated ancestry cluster were roughly 80% of under 450 genotyped donors. Study-wide results and caveats: Testing in vitro showed a few CMV-associated chains specific for CMV antigens.

With 60 Vbeta and 13 Jbeta primers, the PCR was carried out. Data came from immunoSEQ multiplex PCR; TCRdb stores just in-frame clones and leaves some out. The table has about 110,000 clones, over 70% seen once. Germline CDR1 reads MNHNS; CDR2 reads SASEGT. The CDR3 covers 14 residues. Between the trimmed V and J ends, which lost 8 bases and 4 bases, there was a span of 15 bases. The donors comprised healthy bone marrow donors. Material: PBMCs. This chain links TRBV6-1 with TRBJ1-3; TRBD1 is a possible D gene (5 bases). The source of this sequence is a man aged 30-40 years in good health and CMV-seronegative. CDR3 coding DNA: TGTGCCAGCTTTGATGGGGGGTCGGGAAACACCATATATTTT. This codes for CASFDGGSGNTIYF.